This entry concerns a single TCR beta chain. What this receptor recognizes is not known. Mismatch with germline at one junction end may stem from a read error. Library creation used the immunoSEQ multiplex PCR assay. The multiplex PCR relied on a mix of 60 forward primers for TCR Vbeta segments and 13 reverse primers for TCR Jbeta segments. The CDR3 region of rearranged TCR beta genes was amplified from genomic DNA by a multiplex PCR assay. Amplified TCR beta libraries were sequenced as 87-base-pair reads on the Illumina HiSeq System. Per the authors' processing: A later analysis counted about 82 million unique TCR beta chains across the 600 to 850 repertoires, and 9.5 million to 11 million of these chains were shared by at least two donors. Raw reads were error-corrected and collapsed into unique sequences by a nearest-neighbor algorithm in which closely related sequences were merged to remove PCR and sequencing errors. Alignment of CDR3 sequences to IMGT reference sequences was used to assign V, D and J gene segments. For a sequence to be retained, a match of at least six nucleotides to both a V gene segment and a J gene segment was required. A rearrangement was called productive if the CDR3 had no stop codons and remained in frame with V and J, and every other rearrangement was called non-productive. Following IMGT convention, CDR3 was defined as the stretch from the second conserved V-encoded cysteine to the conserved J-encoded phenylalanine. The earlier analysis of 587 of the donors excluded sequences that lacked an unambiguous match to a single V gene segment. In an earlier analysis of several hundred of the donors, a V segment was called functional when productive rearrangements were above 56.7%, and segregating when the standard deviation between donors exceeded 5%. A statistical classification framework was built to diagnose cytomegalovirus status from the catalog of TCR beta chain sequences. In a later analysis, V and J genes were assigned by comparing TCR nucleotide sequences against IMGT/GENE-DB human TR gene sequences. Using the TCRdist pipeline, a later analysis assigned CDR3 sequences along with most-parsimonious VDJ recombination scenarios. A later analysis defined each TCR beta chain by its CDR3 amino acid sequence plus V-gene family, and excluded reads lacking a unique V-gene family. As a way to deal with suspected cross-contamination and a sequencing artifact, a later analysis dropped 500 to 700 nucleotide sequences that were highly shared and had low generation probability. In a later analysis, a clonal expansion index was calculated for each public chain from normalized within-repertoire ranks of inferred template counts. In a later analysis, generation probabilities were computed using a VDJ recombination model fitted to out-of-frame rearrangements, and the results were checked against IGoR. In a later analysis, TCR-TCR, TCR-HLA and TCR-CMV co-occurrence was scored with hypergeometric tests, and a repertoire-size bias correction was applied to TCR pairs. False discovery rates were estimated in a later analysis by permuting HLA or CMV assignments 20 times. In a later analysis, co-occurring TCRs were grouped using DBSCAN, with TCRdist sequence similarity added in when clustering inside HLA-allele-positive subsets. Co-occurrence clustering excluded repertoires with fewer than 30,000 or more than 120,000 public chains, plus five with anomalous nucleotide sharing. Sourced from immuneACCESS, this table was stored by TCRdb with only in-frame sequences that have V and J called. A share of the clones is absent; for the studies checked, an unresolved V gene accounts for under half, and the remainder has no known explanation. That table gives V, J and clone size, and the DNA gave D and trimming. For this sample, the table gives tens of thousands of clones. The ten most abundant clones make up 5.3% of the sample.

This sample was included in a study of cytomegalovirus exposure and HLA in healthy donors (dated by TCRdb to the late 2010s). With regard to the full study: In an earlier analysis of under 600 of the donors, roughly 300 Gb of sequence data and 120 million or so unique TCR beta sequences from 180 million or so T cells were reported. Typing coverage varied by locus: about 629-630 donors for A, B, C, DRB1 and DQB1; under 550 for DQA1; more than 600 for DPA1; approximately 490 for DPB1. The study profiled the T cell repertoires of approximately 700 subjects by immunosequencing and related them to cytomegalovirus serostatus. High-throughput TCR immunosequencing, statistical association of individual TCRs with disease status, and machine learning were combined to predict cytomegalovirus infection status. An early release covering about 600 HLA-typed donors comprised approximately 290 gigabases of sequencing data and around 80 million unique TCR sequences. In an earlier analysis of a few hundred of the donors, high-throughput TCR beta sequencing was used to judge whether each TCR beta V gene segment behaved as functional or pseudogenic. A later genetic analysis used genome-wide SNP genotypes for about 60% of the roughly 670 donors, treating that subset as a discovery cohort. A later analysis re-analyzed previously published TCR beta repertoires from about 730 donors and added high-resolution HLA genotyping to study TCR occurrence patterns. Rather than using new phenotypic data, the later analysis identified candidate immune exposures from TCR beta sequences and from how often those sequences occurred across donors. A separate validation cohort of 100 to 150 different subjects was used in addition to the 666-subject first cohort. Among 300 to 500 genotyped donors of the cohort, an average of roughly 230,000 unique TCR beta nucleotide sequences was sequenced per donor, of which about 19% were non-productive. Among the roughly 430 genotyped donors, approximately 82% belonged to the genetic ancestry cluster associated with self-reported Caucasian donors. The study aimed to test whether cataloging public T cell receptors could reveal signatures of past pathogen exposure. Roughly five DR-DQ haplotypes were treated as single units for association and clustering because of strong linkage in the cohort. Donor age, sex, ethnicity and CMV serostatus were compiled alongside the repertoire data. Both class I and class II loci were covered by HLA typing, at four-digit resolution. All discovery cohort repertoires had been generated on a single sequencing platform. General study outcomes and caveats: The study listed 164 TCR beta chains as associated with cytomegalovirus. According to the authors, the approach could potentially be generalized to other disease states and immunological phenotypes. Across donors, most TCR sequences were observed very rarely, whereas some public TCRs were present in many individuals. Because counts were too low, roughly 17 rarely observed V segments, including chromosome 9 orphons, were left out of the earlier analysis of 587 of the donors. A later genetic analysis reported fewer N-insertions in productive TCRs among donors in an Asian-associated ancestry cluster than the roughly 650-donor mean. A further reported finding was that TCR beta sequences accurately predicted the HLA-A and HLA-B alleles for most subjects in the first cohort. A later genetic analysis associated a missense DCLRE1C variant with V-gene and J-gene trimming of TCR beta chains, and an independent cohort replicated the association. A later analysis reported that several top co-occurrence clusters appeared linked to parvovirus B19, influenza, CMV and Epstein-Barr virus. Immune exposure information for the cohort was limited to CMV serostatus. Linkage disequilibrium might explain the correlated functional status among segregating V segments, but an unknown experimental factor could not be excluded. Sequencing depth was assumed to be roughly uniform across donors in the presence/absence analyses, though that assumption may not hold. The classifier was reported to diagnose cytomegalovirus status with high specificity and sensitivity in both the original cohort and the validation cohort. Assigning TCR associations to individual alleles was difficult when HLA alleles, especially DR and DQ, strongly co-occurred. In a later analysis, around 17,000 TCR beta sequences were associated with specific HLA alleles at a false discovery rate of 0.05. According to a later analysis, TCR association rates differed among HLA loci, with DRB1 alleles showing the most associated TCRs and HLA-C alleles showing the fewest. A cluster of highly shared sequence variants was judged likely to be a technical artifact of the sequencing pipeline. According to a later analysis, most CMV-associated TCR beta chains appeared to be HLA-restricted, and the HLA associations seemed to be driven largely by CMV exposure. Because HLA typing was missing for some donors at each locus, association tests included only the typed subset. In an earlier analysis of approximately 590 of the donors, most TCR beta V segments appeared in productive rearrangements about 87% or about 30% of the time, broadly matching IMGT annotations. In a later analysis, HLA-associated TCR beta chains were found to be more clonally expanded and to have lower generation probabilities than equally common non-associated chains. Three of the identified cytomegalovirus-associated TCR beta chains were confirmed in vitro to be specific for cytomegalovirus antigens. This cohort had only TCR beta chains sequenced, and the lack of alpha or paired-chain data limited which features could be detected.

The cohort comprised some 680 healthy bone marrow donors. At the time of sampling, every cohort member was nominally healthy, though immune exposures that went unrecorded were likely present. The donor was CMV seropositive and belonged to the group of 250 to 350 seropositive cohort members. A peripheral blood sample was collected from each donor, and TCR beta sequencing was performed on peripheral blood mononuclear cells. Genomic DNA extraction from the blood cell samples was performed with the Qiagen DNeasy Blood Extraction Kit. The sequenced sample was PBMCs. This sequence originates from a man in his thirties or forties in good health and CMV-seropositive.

CDR3 protein: CAWRQSSTDKQYF. The DNA sequence is TGTGCCTGGAGACAGTCCAGCACAGATAAGCAGTATTTT. The chain was built from TRBV30 and TRBJ2-3; the D gene cannot be named for sure. The CDR3 contains 13 residues, cysteine and phenylalanine counted. The entry retains the CDR3 DNA only, 39 bases that are in frame from base 1. CDR1 and CDR2, per the germline V gene (reference sequence), are GTSNPN and SVGIG.